This TCR beta chain came from a study of T cell responses to AZD1222 COVID-19 vaccine. With regard to this clone: The antigen is not known. The junction departs from germline at one end; a sequencing error may be responsible.

Libraries were prepared by immunoSEQ multiplex PCR; TCRdb keeps only in-frame clonotypes and omits some of them. The sample lists about 150,000 clones; more than 75% were seen once. The CDR3 is made up of 13 amino acids. Germline assignment: CDR1 KGHDR and CDR2 SFDVKD. General observations from the study: Donors skewed white British and female; clonal diversity was possibly underestimated. Increases in Spike-specific TCR breadth and depth were seen after two AZD1222 doses.

The sequencing used peripheral blood, collected on day 0 of AZD1222 vaccination. This clonotype originated in an adult in good health. The chain recombines TRBV24-1 with TRBJ1-2; no clear D gene. CDR3 DNA: TGTGCCACCAGTGATTTTACGTCGGCCGGGATCTTCTTC. It translates to CATSDFTSAGIFF.